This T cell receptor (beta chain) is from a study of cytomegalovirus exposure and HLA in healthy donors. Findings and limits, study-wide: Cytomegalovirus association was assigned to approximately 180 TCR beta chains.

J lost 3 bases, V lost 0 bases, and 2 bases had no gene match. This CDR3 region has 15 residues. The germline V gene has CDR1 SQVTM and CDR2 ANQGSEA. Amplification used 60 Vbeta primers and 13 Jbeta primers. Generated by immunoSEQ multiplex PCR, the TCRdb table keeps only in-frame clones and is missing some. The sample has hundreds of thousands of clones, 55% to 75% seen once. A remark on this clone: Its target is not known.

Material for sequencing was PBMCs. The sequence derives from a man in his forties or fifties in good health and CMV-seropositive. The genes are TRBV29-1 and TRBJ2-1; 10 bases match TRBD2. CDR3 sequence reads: CSVEDPSGGYNEQFF. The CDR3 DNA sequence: TGCAGCGTTGAAGACCCTAGCGGGGGCTACAATGAGCAGTTCTTC.